The sequence of this TCR beta chain was determined in a study of cytomegalovirus exposure and HLA in healthy donors. Background on the study: According to later analysis, the same platform produced the 130 or so validation and 600 to 800 first-cohort repertoires.

Regarding this clone: Its antigen is not identified.

This table comes from immunoSEQ multiplex PCR, and its TCRdb copy is limited to in-frame clones, with some not included. The data hold under 75,000 clones, with approximately 95% observed a single time. The CDR3 runs 14 residues. CDR1 is SGHTA, CDR2 FQGNSA, per germline. Losses at the gene ends were 7 bases for V and 0 bases for J; bases not matched to a gene: 5. Broader study findings: It was reported that the classifier diagnosed cytomegalovirus status with high specificity and sensitivity in both the original and validation cohorts. Researchers catalogued roughly 150 TCR beta chains as cytomegalovirus-associated.

Sequencing input: PBMCs. The chain carries TRBV7-2 and TRBJ1-1; TRBD1 aligns across 7 bases. The TCR sequence derives from a woman younger than 30 in good health and CMV-seropositive. The CDR3, as DNA: TGTGCCAGCACCGTGACAGGGTTGAACACTGAAGCTTTCTTT. It encodes CASTVTGLNTEAFF.